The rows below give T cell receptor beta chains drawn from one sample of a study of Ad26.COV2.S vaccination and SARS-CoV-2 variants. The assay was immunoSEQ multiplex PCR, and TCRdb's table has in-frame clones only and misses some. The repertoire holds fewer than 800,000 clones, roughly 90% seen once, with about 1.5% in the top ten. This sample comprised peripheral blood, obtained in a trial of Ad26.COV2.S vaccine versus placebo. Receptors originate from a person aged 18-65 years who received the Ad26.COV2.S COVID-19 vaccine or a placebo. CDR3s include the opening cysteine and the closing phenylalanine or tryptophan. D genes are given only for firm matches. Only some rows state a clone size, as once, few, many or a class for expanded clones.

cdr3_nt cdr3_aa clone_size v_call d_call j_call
TGTGCCACCAGCAGAGAATCACAGGGGGCACGTCAGCCCCAGCATTTT CATSRESQGARQPQHF - TRBV15 TRBD1 TRBJ1-5
TGTGCCAGCAGTCCCCAACGTACGGCTGGCTACACCTTC CASSPQRTAGYTF once TRBV2 - TRBJ1-2
TGTGCCAGCAGCCGAGACAGGGGAGGGGACCTGGATGGCTACACCTTC CASSRDRGGDLDGYTF - TRBV7-6 TRBD1 TRBJ1-2
TGTGCCAGCAGTTACTCGAGGGGGGGAGAAAAACTGTTTTTT CASSYSRGGEKLFF - TRBV6-6 - TRBJ1-4
TGTGCCAGCAGTTACTCGTGGGGGAACACCGGGGAGCTGTTTTTT CASSYSWGNTGELFF few TRBV6-2/TRBV6-3 - TRBJ2-2
TGTGCCAGCAGCTTGGGAGGACAGGGGGACACTGAAGCTTTCTTT CASSLGGQGDTEAFF - TRBV11-1 TRBD1 TRBJ1-1
TGTGCCTGGAGCGAGCTGGGAGGGGAAGCTTTCTTT CAWSELGGEAFF once TRBV30 - TRBJ1-1
TGTGCCAGTAGGGGGCGGGGGCCCCCCAATCAGCCCCAGCATTTT CASRGRGPPNQPQHF once TRBV19 - TRBJ1-5
TGTGCCAGCAGCCAATCTTCTAGCGGGAGCCCCTACAATGAGCAGTTCTTC CASSQSSSGSPYNEQFF - TRBV3-1/TRBV3-2 TRBD2 TRBJ2-1
TGTGCCAGCAGCCAAAAGCCATCGGGAGGGACAAAAACCTACGAGCAGTACTTC CASSQKPSGGTKTYEQYF once TRBV3-1/TRBV3-2 TRBD2 TRBJ2-7
TGCGCCAGCAGCCAAGATGGGACTAGCGGGGGGGCTTACGATGAGCAGTTCTTC CASSQDGTSGGAYDEQFF once TRBV4-1 TRBD2 TRBJ2-1
TGTGCCAGCAGCCATGGGGTGACACAGGGAAACACCGGGGAGCTGTTTTTT CASSHGVTQGNTGELFF - TRBV3-1/TRBV3-2 - TRBJ2-2
TGTGCCAGCAGCTTAGCACAGGGGGCTGAAGCTTTCTTT CASSLAQGAEAFF - TRBV7-3 TRBD1 TRBJ1-1
TGCGCCAGCAGCTTGGGGACAGGTTACTCCTACAATGAGCAGTTCTTC CASSLGTGYSYNEQFF - TRBV5-1 TRBD1 TRBJ2-1
TGTGCCAGCAGCCTTAGAGGGACCAATTCACCCCTCCACTTT CASSLRGTNSPLHF - TRBV7-8 - TRBJ1-6
TGTGCCAGCAGTCCCCGTGGAGGGGGTATTTCACCCCTCCACTTT CASSPRGGGISPLHF - TRBV28 - TRBJ1-6
TGCGCCAGCAGCCAAGACCCAGGGTTAGAGACCCAGTACTTC CASSQDPGLETQYF - TRBV4-3 - TRBJ2-5
TGTGCCAGTAGTATAGGGGTCGGACAGAATAGCAATCAGCCCCAGCATTTT CASSIGVGQNSNQPQHF few TRBV19 - TRBJ1-5
TGTGCCAGCAGGGGACCCCCTATGCGCGAGCAGTACTTC CASRGPPMREQYF - TRBV6-5 - TRBJ2-7
TGTGCCAGCAGCTCTTTTTCGGATGAAGCTTTCTTT CASSSFSDEAFF - TRBV7-2 - TRBJ1-1
TGTGCCAGCAGTGTACAGGGGCCCACTTTTGAGCAGTACTTC CASSVQGPTFEQYF - TRBV6-2/TRBV6-3 TRBD1 TRBJ2-7
TGCGCCAGCAGCACGGCACAATCTAGCGGAGCTACCACAGATACGCAGTATTTT CASSTAQSSGATTDTQYF few TRBV5-1 TRBD2 TRBJ2-3
TGTGCCAGCAGTTACGGAGACAGAAACTACAATGAGCAGTTCTTC CASSYGDRNYNEQFF - TRBV6-5 - TRBJ2-1
TGTGCCAGCAGTTACTTTGGGGCGGAAAGGGATACGCAGTATTTT CASSYFGAERDTQYF - TRBV6-5 - TRBJ2-3
TGCAGCGTTGTAGCCCGCACCTATGGCTACACCTTC CSVVARTYGYTF - TRBV29-1 - TRBJ1-2
TGTGCCACCAGTGGCGGGGAATCGAGTGTCTACAATGAGCAGTTCTTC CATSGGESSVYNEQFF - TRBV24-1 - TRBJ2-1
TGTGCCAGCAGCCAAACTAGCGGGAGGTACAATGAGCAGTTCTTC CASSQTSGRYNEQFF - TRBV3-1/TRBV3-2 TRBD2 TRBJ2-1
TGTGCCAGTAGTATGCCGGGGGGCTCGTCTCCCCACGAGCAGTACTTC CASSMPGGSSPHEQYF few TRBV19 - TRBJ2-7
TGTGCCAGCAGCTTGACAGGGGACAATTCACCCCTCCACTTT CASSLTGDNSPLHF - TRBV7-9 TRBD1 TRBJ1-6
TGTGCCAGCACGCGGGTCGGGGGTGAAAAACTGTTTTTT CASTRVGGEKLFF few TRBV14 - TRBJ1-4
TGTGCCAGCTCGACCAGGGAGGGAAACACTGAAGCTTTCTTT CASSTREGNTEAFF - TRBV18 - TRBJ1-1
TGTGCCATCAGTGAGTCGAGGGGGAACACTGAAGCTTTCTTT CAISESRGNTEAFF - TRBV10-3 - TRBJ1-1
TGTGCCATCAGTGAGACAATTAGATCGGGGCCTTCCAATGAGCAGTTCTTC CAISETIRSGPSNEQFF once TRBV10-3 - TRBJ2-1
TGCGCCAGCAGTCAATCCAGAGCGAACACTGAAGCTTTCTTT CASSQSRANTEAFF - TRBV23-1 - TRBJ1-1
TGTGCCAGCAGTAGAGGCGGGTGGGATTACAATGAGCAGTTCTTC CASSRGGWDYNEQFF - TRBV6-5 - TRBJ2-1
TGTGCCAGCTCACGGGACAGCCAAGAGACCCAGTACTTC CASSRDSQETQYF - TRBV18 TRBD1 TRBJ2-5
TGTGCCAGCAGCGATGCAGGGGTTACTGAAGCTTTCTTT CASSDAGVTEAFF - TRBV9 - TRBJ1-1
TGTGCCATCAGTGGAGTGTCCGGGACTAGCGGAAACAATGAGCAGTTCTTC CAISGVSGTSGNNEQFF - TRBV10-3 TRBD2 TRBJ2-1
TGTGCCAGCAGTGACGACTACACAGATACGCAGTATTTT CASSDDYTDTQYF once TRBV2 - TRBJ2-3